A single sample gave rise to the 9 T cell receptor beta chains below, sequenced in a study of T cells after yellow fever vaccination (dated by TCRdb to about 2019). Explained via the paper, the treatment or condition label denotes: live attenuated yellow fever vaccine strain. The method behind the library was 5' RACE. The instrument given in TCRdb is Illumina HiSeq 2500. TCRdb ran its own pipeline on the public reads, namely fastp trimming at Q25 and MiXCR clone calling, and kept in-frame beta chains. Each record represents a unique CDR3 protein, reported with the most common genes and DNA among its rows. The sample table records roughly 520,000 distinct CDR3 sequences; 21% of these occur just once. Roughly a sixth of the sample comes from the top ten. The source material was PBMCs, sampled roughly 20 days after the first yellow fever vaccination. The receptors shown here come from a man between 18 and 29 years old who received the YFV17D yellow fever vaccine.

In this sample, this clonotype turned up a few times. This sequence joins TRBV7-8 and TRBJ2-3; TRBD2 is a possible D gene (5 bases). The germline V gene encodes CDR1 SGHVS and CDR2 FQNEAQ. This CDR3 is 14 amino acids long. V was cut by 5 bases and J by 4 bases, with 13 bases left in between. CDR3 loop: CASSPEGRPDTQYF. Here the CDR3 DNA reads TGTGCCAGCAGCCCTGAGGGCCGGCCAGATACGCAGTATTTT.

This clonotype appeared a few times. The chain has TRBV5-1 and TRBJ2-3; a weak D match, TRBD2 (5 bases). The length of the CDR3 is 14 residues. Trimming pared 3 bases from V and 2 bases from J, leaving 10 bases between. The germline CDR1 and CDR2 sequences are SGHRS and YFSETQ. The CDR3 protein is CASSSGKYTDTQYF. CDR3 coding DNA: TGCGCCAGCAGCTCCGGGAAATACACAGATACGCAGTATTTT.

There are a few counts of this clonotype. The chain carries TRBV6-5 and TRBJ2-2; possibly TRBD2 for D (5 bases). This CDR3 spans 17 amino acids. Deletions cut 0 bases from V and 0 bases from J, with 11 bases between. The V gene's germline CDR1 is MNHEY and CDR2 SVGAGI. CDR3 residues: CASSYSEADANTGELFF. The CDR3 nucleotides read TGTGCCAGCAGTTACTCGGAAGCGGACGCGAACACCGGGGAGCTGTTTTTT.

The rearrangement links TRBV6-1 to TRBJ1-5; D is possibly TRBD1 (5 bases). The CDR3 covers 17 residues. The V end was cut by 7 bases, the J end by 1 base, with 20 bases between. Germline CDR1 is MNHNS and CDR2 is SASEGT. The CDR3 DNA reads TGTGCCAGCACCCCCGCGCTAGGGGCCGACAGCAATCAGCCCCAGCATTTT. Translation: CASTPALGADSNQPQHF.

This clonotype was counted a single time. The rearrangement links TRBV4-2 to TRBJ2-3; TRBD1 matches at 9 bases. The germline CDR1 and CDR2 sequences are LGHNA and YNFKEQ. The CDR3 is 20 residues long. The V gene end was trimmed by 1 base and the J gene end by 5 bases; junction bases not matched to a gene: 19. The CDR3 DNA follows: TGTGCCAGCAGCCAAGGGCGGCTACTTATACAGGGGGCGCAAGGAGATACGCAGTATTTT. Protein sequence: CASSQGRLLIQGAQGDTQYF.

The gene calls are TRBV20-1 and TRBJ2-1; 11 bases line up with TRBD2. Germline CDR1 DFQATT, CDR2 SNEGSKA (reference sequence). The CDR3 contains 16 residues. V lost 1 base and J lost 12; bases outside the gene matches: 14. CDR3 coding DNA: TGCAGTGCTAGAGGTTTGGCCACTAGCGGGGGTGTACGGCAGTTCTTC. Translation: CSARGLATSGGVRQFF.

This clonotype has only a few counts. The chain employs TRBV5-1 and TRBJ2-7, with 11 bases matching TRBD1. Germline V lookup: CDR1 SGHRS, CDR2 YFSETQ. The J segment lost 2 bases and the V segment lost 4 bases, leaving 5 bases of the junction unmatched. This CDR3 region has 15 residues. The CDR3 DNA reads TGCGCCAGCAGCGGAGGGACAGGGGGGCCCTACGAGCAGTACTTC. It yields the protein CASSGGTGGPYEQYF.

This clonotype occurred a few times. This rearrangement joins TRBV5-1 to TRBJ2-2; D might be TRBD2 (7 bases). Germline loops: CDR1 SGHRS, CDR2 YFSETQ. Trimming pared 3 bases from V and 0 bases from J, leaving 12 bases between. The CDR3 totals 16 residues. The CDR3 protein is CASSSRGAPNTGELFF. The CDR3 DNA is TGCGCCAGCAGCTCCCGGGGGGCGCCGAACACCGGGGAGCTGTTTTTT. Based on the CDR3 plus reference TRBV5-1 and TRBJ2-2, the full variable domain is KAGVTQTPRYLIKTRGQQVTLSCSPISGHRSVSWYQQTPGQGLQFLFEYFSETQRNKGNFPGRFSGRQFSNSRSEMNVSTLELGDSALYLCASSSRGAPNTGELFFGEGSRLTVL.

The rearrangement links TRBV7-8 to TRBJ1-6; D is unresolved. CDR1 and CDR2 from the germline V gene are SGHVS and FQNEAQ. The V end was cut by 1 base, the J end by 7 bases, with 14 bases between. CDR3 length: 16 residues. The DNA for the CDR3 is TGTGCCAGCAGCTTAGAGGGAGGACTCACCAATTCACCCCTCCACTTT. It codes for CASSLEGGLTNSPLHF.